This TCR beta chain was profiled in a study of shared clonotypes between healthy human individuals. Sorted-subset replicate PCR reactions were performed with approximately 200 ng DNA, corresponding to roughly 27,000 T cell genomes. This table comes from immunoSEQ multiplex PCR, and its TCRdb copy is limited to in-frame clones, with some not included. This sample has some 500,000 clones, with 95% to 97% found just once. The CDR3 spans 15 residues. The V gene's germline CDR1 is MDHEN and CDR2 SYDVKM. Germline trimming cut 5 bases from V and 1 base from J; bases unmatched to any gene: 4. The count of this clone is one. Free of recent acute infections or vaccinations, the donors were healthy HIV-negative adults.

The chain uses TRBV28 and TRBJ1-5; 8 positions match TRBD1. The source is a woman in her thirties in good health. The sequenced sample was naive CD4+ T cells sorted from blood. Subset of the sample: CD45RA+ positively selected. The CDR3 sequence: CASSPQGGSNQPQHF. In DNA form, the CDR3 reads TGTGCCAGCAGTCCACAGGGGGGAAGCAATCAGCCCCAGCATTTT.